This T cell receptor beta chain derives from a study of Graves' ophthalmopathy and Graves' hyperthyroidism. On the study more broadly: Peripheral blood samples were taken at initial diagnosis, before any treatment.

In its sample, this clonotype was seen many times. Amplification of TCR beta CDR3 regions used RNA transcripts. HTBI primers were used in a first-round RT-PCR, which preceded a second-round multiplex PCR. One entry per CDR3 protein results from TCRdb running MiXCR on the multiplex PCR reads. The table shows 350,000 to 450,000 distinct CDR3 sequences, with 15% to 20% occurring only once. The sequencing input was peripheral blood. The TCR sequence derives from a woman aged 18 to 35 with Graves' ophthalmopathy.

Written as DNA, the CDR3 is TGCAGCGTTGAGGTGGCGCAGGGCACTAACTATGGCTACACCTTC. It specifies CSVEVAQGTNYGYTF. The chain has TRBV29-1 and TRBJ1-2; D may be TRBD1 (5 bases). V shed 3 bases and J shed 0 bases, with 14 bases lying between them. The CDR3 is made up of 15 amino acids. CDR1 is SQVTM and CDR2 is ANQGSEA in the germline V gene.